The 9 T cell receptor beta chains reported below all come from one sample, sequenced in a study of OX40 agonist ivuxolimab in advanced cancers. Library preparation was by the immunoSEQ multiplex PCR assay. TCRdb re-hosts the immuneACCESS table, in-frame sequences only. Its copies lack some clones; in the studies checked, an unresolved V gene accounts for under half of them, and the cause for the rest is not known. The sample table contains roughly 76,000 clones; only one count was recorded for approximately 83% of them. The top ten hold 3.1% of the sample. The source was CD4+ or CD8+ T cells sorted from blood, collected in a trial of the OX40 agonist ivuxolimab. The receptors derive from an adult with an advanced solid tumor such as melanoma, head and neck, liver or kidney cancer.

The rearrangement uses TRBV21-1 and TRBJ2-7; the table's D call, TRBD1, has no DNA check behind it. TRBV21-1 constitutes a pseudogene. The CDR3 loop spans 15 amino acids. The CDR3 coding sequence is TGTGCCAGCAGCAAAGCTCGCCAAACACACTACGAGCAGTACTTC. It codes for CASSKARQTHYEQYF.

The chain has TRBV18 and TRBJ1-1; maybe TRBD1 (6 bases). The V end lost 2 bases, the J end lost 8 bases, and 18 bases lay between the germline ends. The CDR3 loop spans 15 amino acids. Germline V gene sequence: CDR1 KGHSH, CDR2 LQKENI. CDR3 in DNA: TGTGCCAGCTCACCAGGGGGAAAAACCGGGACAGAAGCTTTCTTT. It yields the protein CASSPGGKTGTEAFF.

V is TRBV14 and J is TRBJ1-2; D gene uncertain. There are 14 residues in the CDR3. V was pared by 0 bases and J by 4 bases, with 9 bases between. CDR1 is SGHDN, CDR2 FVKESK, per germline. The DNA of the CDR3 is TGTGCCAGCAGCCAAGAACGGGGAGGCTATGGCTACACCTTC. Protein product: CASSQERGGYGYTF.

The chain is built from TRBV5-1 and TRBJ2-5; D remains ambiguous. Germline V gene data show CDR1 as SGHRS and CDR2 as YFSETQ. The CDR3 is 12 amino acids. The V end was cut by 1 base, the J end by 5 bases, with 6 bases between. In DNA, the CDR3 is TGCGCCAGCAGCTTGAGAGAGGAGACCCAGTACTTC. Encoded protein: CASSLREETQYF.

V usage is TRBV11-2 and J usage is TRBJ2-6; no clear D gene. V lost 2 bases and J lost 1, with 12 bases in between. Germline CDR1 SGHAT, CDR2 FQNNGV. This CDR3 spans 17 amino acids. CDR3 protein: CASSLFGRFSGANVLTF. CDR3 nucleotide sequence: TGTGCCAGCAGCTTATTCGGACGGTTTTCTGGGGCCAACGTCCTGACTTTC.

The chain employs TRBV27 and TRBJ1-1, with TRBD1 matching 8 bases. Germline V gives CDR1 MNHEY, CDR2 SMNVEV (reference sequence). V lost 6 bases to trimming and J lost 2 bases; unmatched junction nucleotides: 14. This CDR3 is 17 amino acids long. The CDR3, as DNA: TGTGCCAGCAGATCCCCCCCCCTCAGGGGGCGTAACACTGAAGCTTTCTTT. As protein: CASRSPPLRGRNTEAFF.

This clone has more than one count but fewer than ten. The genes are TRBV7-2 and TRBJ2-7; tentatively, D is TRBD1 or TRBD2 (5 bases each). CDR1 and CDR2 (germline): SGHTA, FQGNSA. The CDR3 consists of 12 residues. Trimming pared 5 bases from V and 6 bases from J, leaving 11 bases between. Here the CDR3 reads CASSPGAGEQYF. The CDR3 region has the DNA TGTGCCAGCAGCCCCGGGGCGGGCGAGCAGTACTTC.

The chain uses TRBV28 and TRBJ1-2; the D is unclear. The CDR3 loop spans 14 amino acids. Germline assignment: CDR1 MDHEN and CDR2 SYDVKM. Trimming removed 6 bases from V and 4 bases from J, with 15 bases in between. The CDR3 nucleotides read TGTGCCAGCAGATACTCCGGGAGTAGCTATGGCTACACCTTC. This translates into CASRYSGSSYGYTF.

The DNA of the CDR3 is TGTGCCAGCAGCTTACATCCCAATGGGGGGACAGTGACAGATACGCAGTATTTT. Protein: CASSLHPNGGTVTDTQYF. V gene TRBV11-2 combines with J gene TRBJ2-3, with D perhaps TRBD1 (7 bases). CDR1 is SGHAT and CDR2 is FQNNGV in the germline V gene. The CDR3 is 18 amino acids. Trimming left V 2 bases short and J 3 bases short, with 21 bases between.